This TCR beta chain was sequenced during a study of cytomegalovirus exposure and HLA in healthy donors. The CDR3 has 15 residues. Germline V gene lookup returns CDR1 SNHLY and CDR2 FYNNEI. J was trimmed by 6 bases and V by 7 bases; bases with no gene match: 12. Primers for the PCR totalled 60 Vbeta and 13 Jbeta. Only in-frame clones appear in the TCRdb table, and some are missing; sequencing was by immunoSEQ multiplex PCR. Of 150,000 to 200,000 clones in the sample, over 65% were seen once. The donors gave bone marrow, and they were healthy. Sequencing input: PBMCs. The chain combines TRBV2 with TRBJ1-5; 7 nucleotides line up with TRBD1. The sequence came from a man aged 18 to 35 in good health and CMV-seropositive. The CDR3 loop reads CASNEGARGIQPQHF. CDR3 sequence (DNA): TGTGCCAGCAATGAGGGGGCGCGAGGGATTCAGCCCCAGCATTTT. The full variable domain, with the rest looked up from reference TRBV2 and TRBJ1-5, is EPEVTQTPSHQVTQMGQEVILRCVPISNHLYFYWYRQILGQKVEFLVSFYNNEISEKSEIFDDQFSVERPDGSNFTLKIRSTKLEDSAMYFCASNEGARGIQPQHFGDGTRLSIL.